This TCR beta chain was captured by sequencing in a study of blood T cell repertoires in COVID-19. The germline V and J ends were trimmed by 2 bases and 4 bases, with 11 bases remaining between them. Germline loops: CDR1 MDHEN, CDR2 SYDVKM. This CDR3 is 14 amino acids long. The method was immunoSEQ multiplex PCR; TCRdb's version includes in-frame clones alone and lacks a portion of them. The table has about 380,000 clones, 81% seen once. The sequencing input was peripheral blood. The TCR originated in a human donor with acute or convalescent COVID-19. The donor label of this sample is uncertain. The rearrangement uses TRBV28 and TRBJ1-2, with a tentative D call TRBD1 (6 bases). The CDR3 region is CASSLELGGYGYTF. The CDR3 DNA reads TGTGCCAGCAGTTTAGAGTTAGGGGGCTATGGCTACACCTTC.